These 21 T cell receptor beta chains came from one sample sequenced in a study of T cell responses to AZD1222 COVID-19 vaccine. Here immunoSEQ multiplex PCR was the method, and the copy in TCRdb shows in-frame clones only, minus some. The table lists 100,000 to 150,000 clones, less than 95% of them singletons. The sequencing used peripheral blood, collected on day 0 of AZD1222 vaccination. Source of these receptors: an adult in good health.

The chain recombines TRBV20-1 with TRBJ2-1; D ambiguous. Deletions cut 6 bases from V and 5 bases from J, with 8 bases between. Per the germline V gene, CDR1 is DFQATT and CDR2 is SNEGSKA (reference sequence). This CDR3 is built from 11 residues. The CDR3 spells CSATHDNEQFF. The CDR3 bases are TGCAGTGCAACACATGACAATGAGCAGTTCTTC.

The chain carries TRBV28 and TRBJ1-1, with unresolved D. V was pared by 6 bases and J by 11 bases, with 10 bases between. Germline CDR1 and CDR2: MDHEN and SYDVKM. This CDR3 contains 10 residues. This CDR3 is CASSSRSAFF. CDR3 bases: TGTGCCAGCAGCTCGCGGTCGGCTTTCTTT.

V gene TRBV3-1 (or the pseudogene TRBV3-2) combines with J gene TRBJ2-5; 7 positions match TRBD1. The V gene's germline CDR1 is LGHDT and CDR2 YNNKEL (reference sequence). The CDR3 runs to 17 residues. V lost 0 bases and J lost 3; bases outside the gene matches: 10. The CDR3 DNA reads as TGTGCCAGCAGCCAAGATCTTACGGCAGGGGGTGAAGAGACCCAGTACTTC. It is translated as CASSQDLTAGGEETQYF.

The gene calls are TRBV28 and TRBJ2-7; D not certain. Trimming cost V 7 bases and J 4 bases, with 20 bases left between them. The germline V gene has CDR1 MDHEN and CDR2 SYDVKM. The CDR3 has 15 amino acids. CDR3 bases: TGTGCCAGCACTCGAGGAGAATGGGCCAAATACGAGCAGTACTTC. Amino acid sequence: CASTRGEWAKYEQYF.

In its sample, this clone was seen a few times. The chain joins TRBV30 to TRBJ1-1, with D uncertain. The length of the CDR3 is 13 residues. The V gene's germline CDR1 is GTSNPN and CDR2 SVGIG (reference sequence). V lost 2 bases to trimming and J lost 2 bases, with 9 bases between them. CDR3 DNA sequence: TGTGCCTGGAGTTCACAGACCAACACTGAAGCTTTCTTT. Encoded protein: CAWSSQTNTEAFF.

The V and J genes are TRBV7-9 and TRBJ2-7; 11 bases match TRBD1. The V segment lost 5 bases and the J segment 6 bases; nucleotides outside the gene matches: 9. The germline V gene encodes CDR1 SEHNR and CDR2 FQNEAQ (reference sequence). The CDR3 covers 15 residues. The CDR3 is CASSHPRTGGLEQYF. CDR3 in DNA: TGTGCCAGCAGCCATCCTCGGACAGGGGGCCTCGAGCAGTACTTC.

The gene calls are TRBV4-3 and TRBJ1-3; the D is unclear. The CDR3 extends over 16 amino acids. Germline CDR1 reads LGHNA; CDR2 reads YSLEER. Trimming stripped 0 bases from V and 3 bases from J, with 12 bases between. The chain's CDR3 is CASSQDMSINGNTIYF. The CDR3 DNA follows: TGCGCCAGCAGCCAAGATATGAGCATCAATGGAAACACCATATATTTT.

CDR3 nucleotide sequence: TGTGCCAGCAGCCCGTCCCGGGGGGTGGGCGGTTACGAGCAGTACTTC. Its protein product is CASSPSRGVGGYEQYF. The chain carries TRBV4-2 and TRBJ2-7; 7 bases match TRBD2. Germline trimming cut 4 bases from V and 4 bases from J; bases unmatched to any gene: 13. The CDR3 sequence is 16 residues long. Germline V lookup: CDR1 LGHNA, CDR2 YNFKEQ.

The CDR3 sequence is CASSSVPYEQYF. In nucleotides, the CDR3 is TGTGCCAGCAGCTCTGTCCCCTACGAGCAGTACTTC. V and J are TRBV12-3 or TRBV12-4 and TRBJ2-7; D not certain. The CDR3 runs to 12 residues. V was pared by 6 bases and J by 2 bases, with 8 bases between.

The chain has TRBV27 and TRBJ2-6; 7 bases agree with TRBD1. The ends lost 5 bases at V and 0 bases at J; junction bases unmatched: 7. The CDR3 runs 17 residues. Germline V CDR1 and CDR2: MNHEY, SMNVEV (reference sequence). The CDR3 region has the DNA TGTGCCAGCAGTCCCCGGGACAGCGTCTCTGGGGCCAACGTCCTGACTTTC. As protein: CASSPRDSVSGANVLTF.

The chain is built from TRBV6-1 and TRBJ1-6; D remains unclear. Germline V lookup: CDR1 MNHNS, CDR2 SASEGT. This CDR3 contains 13 residues. V lost 1 base to trimming and J lost 4 bases, with 2 bases between them. The CDR3 DNA follows: TGTGCCAGCAGTGAAGAGTATAATTCACCCCTCCACTTT. Protein product: CASSEEYNSPLHF.

The CDR3 nucleotides are TGTGCCAGCAGCGCGGACGGGATGAACACTGAAGCTTTCTTT. Amino acids: CASSADGMNTEAFF. This chain connects TRBV7-3 to TRBJ1-1; D gene uncertain. Deletions cut 5 bases from V and 0 bases from J, with 10 bases between. The CDR3 consists of 14 residues. CDR1 is SGHTA, CDR2 FQGTGA, per germline.

The J gene is TRBJ1-1, the V gene TRBV6-5, with TRBD1 identical over 7 bases. This CDR3 has 13 residues. Germline loops: CDR1 MNHEY, CDR2 SVGAGI. Unmatched junction bases numbered 7, after V lost 2 bases and J lost 10 bases. The CDR3 nucleotides are TGTGCCAGCAGTTACACCGACAGGGTGGGAGCTTTCTTT. Translation: CASSYTDRVGAFF.

This clone was detected once. The same CDR3 can be traced to other DNA sequences in this sample. The rearrangement links TRBV5-1 to TRBJ2-5; D is ambiguous. This CDR3 comprises 13 residues. Germline V lookup: CDR1 SGHRS, CDR2 YFSETQ. Deletions cut 0 bases from V and 1 base from J, with 4 bases between. Here the CDR3 DNA reads TGCGCCAGCAGCTTGGGCCTCCAAGAGACCCAGTACTTC. It is translated as CASSLGLQETQYF.

This chain's CDR3 is CASSGEWSGNTIYF. CDR3 nucleotides: TGTGCCAGCAGCGGGGAGTGGTCTGGAAACACCATATATTTT. The V and J genes are TRBV7-9 and TRBJ1-3; D is unresolved. CDR1 is SEHNR and CDR2 is FQNEAQ in the germline V gene (reference sequence). This CDR3 is 14 amino acids long. V lost 5 bases to trimming and J lost 1 base, with 9 bases between them.

The V call is TRBV10-2, the J call TRBJ2-1, with D perhaps matching TRBD2 (6 bases). V shed 4 bases and J shed 5 bases, with 12 bases lying between them. This CDR3 has 14 residues. CDR1 WSHSY and CDR2 SAAADI come from the germline V gene. CDR3 nucleotides: TGCGCCAGCAGTGGTGGGGGGATGCACAATGAGCAGTTCTTC. It codes for CASSGGGMHNEQFF.

The rearrangement joins TRBV5-1 to TRBJ1-2; D not certain. The CDR3 is 13 amino acids. V shed 0 bases and J shed 4 bases, with 7 bases lying between them. Germline CDR1 reads SGHRS; CDR2 reads YFSETQ. As DNA, the CDR3 is TGCGCCAGCAGCTTGGAAACAGTCTATGGCTACACCTTC. Translating it yields CASSLETVYGYTF.

The chain recombines TRBV11-2 with TRBJ2-7; 11 nucleotides line up with TRBD1. The germline gives CDR1 SGHAT, CDR2 FQNNGV. V lost 3 bases, J lost 4 bases, and 8 bases stayed unmatched. CDR3 length: 16 amino acids. The CDR3 sequence: CASSFYRDRGAYEQYF. In nucleotides, the CDR3 is TGTGCCAGCAGCTTTTACCGGGACAGGGGGGCATACGAGCAGTACTTC.

V is TRBV6-2 or TRBV6-3 and J is TRBJ1-1; D not certain. The ends were cut back, 1 base at V and 0 bases at J, with 9 bases in the middle. CDR3 length equals 15 residues. Germline values: CDR1 MNHEY, CDR2 SVGEGT. This CDR3 reads CASSYYGVMNTEAFF. In DNA, the CDR3 is TGTGCCAGCAGTTACTACGGGGTTATGAACACTGAAGCTTTCTTT.

The sample holds many counts of this clone. V and J are TRBV2 and TRBJ2-2; D tentatively fits TRBD1 or TRBD2 (5 bases each). The CDR3 consists of 14 residues. V was shortened by 10 bases and J by 0 bases, with 12 bases between the two germline ends. Per germline, CDR1 SNHLY and CDR2 FYNNEI. The CDR3 region is CAKGDEANTGELFF. CDR3 bases: TGTGCCAAAGGGGACGAGGCGAACACCGGGGAGCTGTTTTTT.

The CDR3 DNA reads as TGTGCCAGCAGTGAGGTAGGGGCTGGTAGCACAGATACGCAGTATTTT. Encoded protein: CASSEVGAGSTDTQYF. This chain joins TRBV25-1 and TRBJ2-3; perhaps TRBD1 as D (5 bases). V shed 3 bases and J shed 0 bases, with 13 bases lying between them. The CDR3 covers 16 residues. Looked up from germline, CDR1 is MGHDK and CDR2 is SYGVNS. Drawing the rest from reference TRBV25-1 and TRBJ2-3, the complete variable domain is EADIYQTPRYLVIGTGKKITLECSQTMGHDKMYWYQQDPGMELHLIHYSYGVNSTEKGDLSSESTVSRIRTEHFPLTLESARPSHTSQYLCASSEVGAGSTDTQYFGPGTRLTVL.